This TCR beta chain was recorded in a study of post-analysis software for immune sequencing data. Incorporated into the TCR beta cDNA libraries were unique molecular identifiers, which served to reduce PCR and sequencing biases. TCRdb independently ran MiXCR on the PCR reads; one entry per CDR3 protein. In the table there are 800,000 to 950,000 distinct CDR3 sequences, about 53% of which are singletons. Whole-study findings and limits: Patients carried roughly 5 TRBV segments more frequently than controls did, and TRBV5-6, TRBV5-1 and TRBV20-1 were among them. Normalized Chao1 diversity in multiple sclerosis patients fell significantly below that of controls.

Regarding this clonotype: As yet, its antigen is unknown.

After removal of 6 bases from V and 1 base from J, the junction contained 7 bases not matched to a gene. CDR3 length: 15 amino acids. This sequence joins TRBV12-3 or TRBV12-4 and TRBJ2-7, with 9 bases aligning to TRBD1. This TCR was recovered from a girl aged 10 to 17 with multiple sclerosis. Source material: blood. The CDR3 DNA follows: TGTGCCAGCAGCGGACGGGGGACAGGGTCCTACGAGCAGTACTTC. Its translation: CASSGRGTGSYEQYF.